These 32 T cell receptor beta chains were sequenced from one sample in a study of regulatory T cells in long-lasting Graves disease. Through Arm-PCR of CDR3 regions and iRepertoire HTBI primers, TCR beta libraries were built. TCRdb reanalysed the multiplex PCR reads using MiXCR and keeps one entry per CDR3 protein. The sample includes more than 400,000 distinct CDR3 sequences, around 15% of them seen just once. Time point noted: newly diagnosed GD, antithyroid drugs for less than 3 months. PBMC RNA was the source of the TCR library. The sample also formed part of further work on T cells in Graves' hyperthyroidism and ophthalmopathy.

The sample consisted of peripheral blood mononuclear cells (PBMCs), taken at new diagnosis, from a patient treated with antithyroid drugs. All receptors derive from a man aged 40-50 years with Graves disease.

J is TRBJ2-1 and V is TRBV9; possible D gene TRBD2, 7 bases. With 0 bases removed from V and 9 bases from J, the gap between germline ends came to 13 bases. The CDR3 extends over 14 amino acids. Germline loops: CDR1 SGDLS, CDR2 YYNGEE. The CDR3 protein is CASSVGAGAREQFF. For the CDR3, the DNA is TGTGCCAGCAGCGTAGGCGCGGGGGCGCGTGAGCAGTTCTTC.

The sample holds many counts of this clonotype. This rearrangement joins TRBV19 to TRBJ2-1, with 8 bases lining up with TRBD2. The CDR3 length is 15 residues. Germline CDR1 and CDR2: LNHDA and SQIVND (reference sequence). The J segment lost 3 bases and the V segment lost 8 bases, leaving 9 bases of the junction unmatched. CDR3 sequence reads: CASDPGTRGYNEQFF. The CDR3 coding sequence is TGTGCCAGTGACCCCGGGACTAGAGGCTACAATGAGCAGTTCTTC.

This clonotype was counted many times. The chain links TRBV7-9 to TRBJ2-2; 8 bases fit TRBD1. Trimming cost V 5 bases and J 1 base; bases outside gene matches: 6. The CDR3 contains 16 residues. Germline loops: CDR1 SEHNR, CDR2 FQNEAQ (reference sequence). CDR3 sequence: CASSNGQGWNTGELFF. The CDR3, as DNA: TGTGCCAGCAGCAACGGACAGGGATGGAACACCGGGGAGCTGTTTTTT.

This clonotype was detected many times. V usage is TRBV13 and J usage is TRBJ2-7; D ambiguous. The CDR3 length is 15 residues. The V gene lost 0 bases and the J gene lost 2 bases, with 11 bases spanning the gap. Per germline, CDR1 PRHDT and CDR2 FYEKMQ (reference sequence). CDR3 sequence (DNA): TGTGCCAGCAGCTTAGGGACCAACCGGCCCTACGAGCAGTACTTC. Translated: CASSLGTNRPYEQYF. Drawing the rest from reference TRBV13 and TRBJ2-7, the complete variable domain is AAGVIQSPRHLIKEKRETATLKCYPIPRHDTVYWYQQGPGQDPQFLISFYEKMQSDKGSIPDRFSAQQFSDYHSELNMSSLELGDSALYFCASSLGTNRPYEQYFGPGTRLTVT.

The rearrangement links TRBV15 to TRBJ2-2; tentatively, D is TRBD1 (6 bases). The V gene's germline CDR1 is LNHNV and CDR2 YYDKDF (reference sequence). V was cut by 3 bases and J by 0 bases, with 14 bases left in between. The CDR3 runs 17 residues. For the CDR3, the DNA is TGTGCCACCAGCAGCCTACGGACAGCTGCGAACACCGGGGAGCTGTTTTTT. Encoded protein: CATSSLRTAANTGELFF.

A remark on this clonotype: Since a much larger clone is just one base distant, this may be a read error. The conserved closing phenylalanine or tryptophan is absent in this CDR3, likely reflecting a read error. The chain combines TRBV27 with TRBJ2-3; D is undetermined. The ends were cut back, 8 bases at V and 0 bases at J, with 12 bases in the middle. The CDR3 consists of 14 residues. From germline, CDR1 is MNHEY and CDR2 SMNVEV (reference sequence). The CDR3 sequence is CASSPPASTDTQYL. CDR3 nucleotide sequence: TGTGCCAGCTCACCACCGGCTAGCACAGATACGCAGTATCTT.

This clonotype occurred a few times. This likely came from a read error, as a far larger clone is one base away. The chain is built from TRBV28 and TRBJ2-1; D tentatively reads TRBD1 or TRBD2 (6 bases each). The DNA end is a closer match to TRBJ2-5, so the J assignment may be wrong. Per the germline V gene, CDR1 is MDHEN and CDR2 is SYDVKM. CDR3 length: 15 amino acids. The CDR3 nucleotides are TGTGCCGGTAAGGGGGGTCGGGACTTCCAAGAGACCCAGTACTTC. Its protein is CAGKGGRDFQETQYF.

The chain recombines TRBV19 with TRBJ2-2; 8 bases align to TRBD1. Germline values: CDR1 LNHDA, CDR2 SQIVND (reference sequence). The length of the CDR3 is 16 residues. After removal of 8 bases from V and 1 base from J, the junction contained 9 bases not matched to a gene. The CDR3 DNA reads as TGTGCCAGTCTCCCTTCGGACAGGGTGAACACCGGGGAGCTGTTTTTT. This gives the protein CASLPSDRVNTGELFF. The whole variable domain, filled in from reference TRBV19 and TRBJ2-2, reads DGGITQSPKYLFRKEGQNVTLSCEQNLNHDAMYWYRQDPGQGLRLIYYSQIVNDFQKGDIAEGYSVSREKKESFPLTVTSAQKNPTAFYLCASLPSDRVNTGELFFGEGSRLTVL.

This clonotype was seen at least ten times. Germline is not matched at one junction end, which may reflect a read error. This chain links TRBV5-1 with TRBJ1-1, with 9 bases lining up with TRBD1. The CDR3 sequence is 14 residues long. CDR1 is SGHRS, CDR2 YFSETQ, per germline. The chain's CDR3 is CASSLQGAGTEAFF. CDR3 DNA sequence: TGTGCCAGCAGCTTACAGGGGGCGGGCACTGAAGCTTTCTTT.

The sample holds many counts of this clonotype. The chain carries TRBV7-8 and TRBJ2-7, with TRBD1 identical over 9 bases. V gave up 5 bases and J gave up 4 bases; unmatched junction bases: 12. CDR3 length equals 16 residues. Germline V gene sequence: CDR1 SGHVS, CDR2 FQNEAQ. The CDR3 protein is CASSPYSGQGMYEQYF. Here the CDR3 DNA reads TGTGCCAGCAGCCCCTATTCGGGACAGGGCATGTACGAGCAGTACTTC.

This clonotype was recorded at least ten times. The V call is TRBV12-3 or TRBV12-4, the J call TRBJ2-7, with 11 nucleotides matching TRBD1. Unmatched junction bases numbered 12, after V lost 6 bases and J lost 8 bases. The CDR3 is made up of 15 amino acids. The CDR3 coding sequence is TGTGCCAGCAGGCCGGGACAGGGGGAATTTTGGCAGCAGTACTTC. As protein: CASRPGQGEFWQQYF.

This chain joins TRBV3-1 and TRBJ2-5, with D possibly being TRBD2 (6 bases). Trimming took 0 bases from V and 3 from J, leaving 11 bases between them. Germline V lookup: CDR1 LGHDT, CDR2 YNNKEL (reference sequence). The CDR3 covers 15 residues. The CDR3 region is CASSQDATGEETQYF. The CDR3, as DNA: TGTGCCAGCAGCCAAGATGCAACGGGAGAAGAGACCCAGTACTTC.

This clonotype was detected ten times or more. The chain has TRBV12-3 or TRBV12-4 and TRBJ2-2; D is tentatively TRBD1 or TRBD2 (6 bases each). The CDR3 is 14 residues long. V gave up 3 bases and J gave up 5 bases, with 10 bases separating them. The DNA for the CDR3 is TGTGCCAGCAGTTTGGTAGGGGGGACCGGGGAGCTGTTTTTT. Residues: CASSLVGGTGELFF.

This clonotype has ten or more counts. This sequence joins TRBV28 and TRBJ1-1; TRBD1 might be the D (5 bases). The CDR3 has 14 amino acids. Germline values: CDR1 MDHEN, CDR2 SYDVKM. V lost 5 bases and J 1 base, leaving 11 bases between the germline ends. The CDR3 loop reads CASSLGPKNTEAFF. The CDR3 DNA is TGTGCCAGCAGTCTGGGACCCAAGAACACTGAAGCTTTCTTT.

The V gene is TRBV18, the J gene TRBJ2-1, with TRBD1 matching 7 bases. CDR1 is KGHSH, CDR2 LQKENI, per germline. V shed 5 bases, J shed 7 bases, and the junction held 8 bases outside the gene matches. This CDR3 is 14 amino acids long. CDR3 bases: TGTGCCAGCTCAACCCAGACAGGGCGGAATGAGCAGTTCTTC. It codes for CASSTQTGRNEQFF.

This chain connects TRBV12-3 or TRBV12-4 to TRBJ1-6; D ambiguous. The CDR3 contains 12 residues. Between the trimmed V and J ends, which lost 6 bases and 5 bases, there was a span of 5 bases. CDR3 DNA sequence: TGTGCCAGCAGGAGAAATAATTCACCCCTCCACTTT. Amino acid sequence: CASRRNNSPLHF.

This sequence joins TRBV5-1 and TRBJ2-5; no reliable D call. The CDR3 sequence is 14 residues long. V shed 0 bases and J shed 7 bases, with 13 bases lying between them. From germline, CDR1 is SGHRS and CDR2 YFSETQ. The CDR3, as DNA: TGCGCCAGCAGCTTGGCACACCTGAAGGGGACCCAGTACTTC. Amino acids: CASSLAHLKGTQYF.

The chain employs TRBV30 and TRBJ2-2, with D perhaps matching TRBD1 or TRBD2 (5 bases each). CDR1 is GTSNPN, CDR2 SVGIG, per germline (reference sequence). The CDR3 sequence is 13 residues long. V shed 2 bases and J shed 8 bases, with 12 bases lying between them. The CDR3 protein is CAWSRARGGELFF. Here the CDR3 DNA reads TGTGCCTGGAGTAGGGCGAGGGGAGGGGAGCTGTTTTTT.

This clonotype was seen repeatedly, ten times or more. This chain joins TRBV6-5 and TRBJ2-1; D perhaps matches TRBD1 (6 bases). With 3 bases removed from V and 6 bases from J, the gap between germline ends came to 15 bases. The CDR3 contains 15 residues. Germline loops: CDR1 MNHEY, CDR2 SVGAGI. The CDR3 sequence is CASSYVPGQSNEQFF. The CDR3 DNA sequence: TGTGCCAGCAGTTATGTCCCAGGACAGTCCAATGAGCAGTTCTTC.

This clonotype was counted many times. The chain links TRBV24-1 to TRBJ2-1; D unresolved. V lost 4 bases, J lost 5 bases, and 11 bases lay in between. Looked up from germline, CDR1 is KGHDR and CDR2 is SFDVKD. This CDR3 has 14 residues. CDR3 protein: CATSETDIHNEQFF. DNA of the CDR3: TGTGCCACCAGTGAGACCGACATCCACAATGAGCAGTTCTTC.

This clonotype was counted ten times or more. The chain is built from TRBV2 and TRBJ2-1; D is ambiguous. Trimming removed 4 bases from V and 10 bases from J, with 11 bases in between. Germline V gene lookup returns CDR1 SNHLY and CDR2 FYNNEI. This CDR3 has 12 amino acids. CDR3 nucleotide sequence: TGTGCCAGCAGTGTAGTGAGGAGAGAGCAGTTCTTC. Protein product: CASSVVRREQFF.

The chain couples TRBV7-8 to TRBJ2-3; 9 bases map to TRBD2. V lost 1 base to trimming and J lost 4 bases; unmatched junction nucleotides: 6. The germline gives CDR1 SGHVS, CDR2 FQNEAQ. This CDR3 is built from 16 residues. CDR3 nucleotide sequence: TGTGCCAGCAGCTTAGTCGGCGGGGGGGTCCCAGATACGCAGTATTTT. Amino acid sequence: CASSLVGGGVPDTQYF.

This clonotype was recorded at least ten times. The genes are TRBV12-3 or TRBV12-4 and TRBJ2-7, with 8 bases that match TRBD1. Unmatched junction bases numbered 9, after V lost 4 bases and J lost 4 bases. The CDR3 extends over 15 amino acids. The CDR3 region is CASSSAGGASYEQYF. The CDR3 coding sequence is TGTGCCAGCAGTTCTGCAGGGGGCGCTTCTTACGAGCAGTACTTC.

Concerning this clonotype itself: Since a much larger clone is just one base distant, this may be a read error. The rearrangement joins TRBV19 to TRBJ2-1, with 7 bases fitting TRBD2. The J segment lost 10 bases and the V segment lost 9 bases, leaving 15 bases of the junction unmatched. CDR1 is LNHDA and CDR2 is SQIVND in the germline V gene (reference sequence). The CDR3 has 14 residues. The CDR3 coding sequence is TGTGCCAGCAGCCCCCCTGGGGGGGGGTACGAGCAGTTCTTC. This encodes CASSPPGGGYEQFF.

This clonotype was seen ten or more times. The CDR3 spells CAISEGNGYEQYF. CDR3 in DNA: TGTGCCATCAGTGAAGGGAACGGCTACGAGCAGTACTTC. The V call is TRBV10-3, the J call TRBJ2-7, with unresolved D. Per germline, CDR1 ENHRY and CDR2 SYGVKD. The CDR3 has 13 residues. V was clipped by 3 bases and J by 3 bases, with 9 bases between them.

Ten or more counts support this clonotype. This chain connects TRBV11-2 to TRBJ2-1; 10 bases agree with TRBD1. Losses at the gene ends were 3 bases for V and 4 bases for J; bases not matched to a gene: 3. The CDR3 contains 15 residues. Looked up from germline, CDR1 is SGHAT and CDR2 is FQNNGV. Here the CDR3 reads CASSLGQGSYNEQFF. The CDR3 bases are TGTGCCAGCAGCTTGGGACAGGGGTCATACAATGAGCAGTTCTTC.

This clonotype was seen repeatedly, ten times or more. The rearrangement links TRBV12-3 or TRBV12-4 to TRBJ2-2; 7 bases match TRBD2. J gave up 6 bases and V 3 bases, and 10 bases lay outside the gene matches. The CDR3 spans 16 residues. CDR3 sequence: CASSFGGSVGPGELFF. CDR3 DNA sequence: TGTGCCAGCAGTTTCGGCGGGAGCGTCGGACCCGGGGAGCTGTTTTTT.

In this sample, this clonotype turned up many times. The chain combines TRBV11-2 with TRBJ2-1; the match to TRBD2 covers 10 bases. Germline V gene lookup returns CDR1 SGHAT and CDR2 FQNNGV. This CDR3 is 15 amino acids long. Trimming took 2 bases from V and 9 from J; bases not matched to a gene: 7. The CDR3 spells CASSLLLAGEFEQFF. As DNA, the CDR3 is TGTGCCAGCAGCTTATTGCTAGCGGGAGAGTTTGAGCAGTTCTTC.

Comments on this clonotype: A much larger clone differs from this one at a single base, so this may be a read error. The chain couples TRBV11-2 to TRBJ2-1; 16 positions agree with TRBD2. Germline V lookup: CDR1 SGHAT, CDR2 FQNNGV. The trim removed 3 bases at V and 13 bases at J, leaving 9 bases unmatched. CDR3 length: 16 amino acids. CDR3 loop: CASSFGTSGRAETQFF. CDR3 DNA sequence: TGTGCCAGCAGCTTCGGGACTAGCGGGAGGGCGGAGACCCAGTTCTTC.

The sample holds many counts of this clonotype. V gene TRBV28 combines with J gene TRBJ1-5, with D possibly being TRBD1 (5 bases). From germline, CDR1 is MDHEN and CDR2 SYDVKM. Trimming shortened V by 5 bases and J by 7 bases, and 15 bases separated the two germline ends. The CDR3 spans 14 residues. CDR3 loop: CASSTDWGGQPQHF. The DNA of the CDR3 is TGTGCCAGCAGTACTGACTGGGGGGGGCAGCCCCAGCATTTT. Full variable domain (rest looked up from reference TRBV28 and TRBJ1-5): DVKVTQSSRYLVKRTGEKVFLECVQDMDHENMFWYRQDPGLGLRLIYFSYDVKMKEKGDIPEGYSVSREKKERFSLILESASTNQTSMYLCASSTDWGGQPQHFGDGTRLSIL.

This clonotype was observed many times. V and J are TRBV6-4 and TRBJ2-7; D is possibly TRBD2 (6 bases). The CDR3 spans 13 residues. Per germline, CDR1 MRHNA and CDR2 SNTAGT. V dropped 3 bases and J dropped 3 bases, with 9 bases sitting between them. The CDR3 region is CASSDRGNYEQYF. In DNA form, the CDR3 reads TGTGCCAGCAGTGATCGGGGGAACTACGAGCAGTACTTC.

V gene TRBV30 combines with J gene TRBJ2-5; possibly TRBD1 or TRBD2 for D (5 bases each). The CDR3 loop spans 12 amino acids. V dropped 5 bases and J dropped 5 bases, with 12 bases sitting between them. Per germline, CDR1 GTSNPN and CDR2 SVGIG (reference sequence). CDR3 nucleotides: TGTGCCTGGGAGGGGAGAGGGGAGACCCAGTACTTC. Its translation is CAWEGRGETQYF.